These 21 T cell receptor beta chains share one sample of origin, sequenced in a study of a mutant IDH1 vaccine in newly diagnosed glioma. Method: immunoSEQ multiplex PCR; TCRdb's copy keeps in-frame clones and lacks some. This table holds roughly 57,000 clones, over 75% found once. These TCRs' antigens remain unknown. The time point here: week 11, during vaccination. Doses comprised 300 ug of mutant IDH1 20-mer peptide each, plus topical imiquimod. The material was PBMCs, obtained from a glioma patient whose treatment included an IDH1 peptide vaccine. The receptors originated from a man aged 40-49 years with glioma.

The chain couples TRBV7-8 to TRBJ2-7; no clear D. The germline gives CDR1 SGHVS, CDR2 FQNEAQ. The CDR3 extends over 13 amino acids. The V gene lost 5 bases and the J gene lost 2 bases, with 10 bases spanning the gap. The CDR3 DNA follows: TGTGCCAGCAGCCTAAGGACGGCCTACGAGCAGTACTTC. This codes for CASSLRTAYEQYF.

This chain joins TRBV7-9 and TRBJ1-1; D gene unclear. The CDR3 runs to 13 residues. Germline V gene data show CDR1 as SEHNR and CDR2 as FQNEAQ (reference sequence). Trimming removed 5 bases from V and 7 bases from J, with 14 bases in between. The CDR3 DNA is TGTGCCAGCAGCCCCTTTGATGCGGGTGAAGCTTTCTTT. The encoded protein is CASSPFDAGEAFF.

The V gene is TRBV7-2, the J gene TRBJ1-5; 7 bases align to TRBD1. CDR3 length: 15 residues. Germline V CDR1 and CDR2: SGHTA, FQGNSA. V lost 1 base and J lost 3; bases outside the gene matches: 3. This CDR3 reads CASSLETGNNQPQHF. The DNA of the CDR3 is TGTGCCAGCAGCTTAGAGACAGGGAACAATCAGCCCCAGCATTTT.

The gene calls are TRBV19 and TRBJ2-7; no clear D gene. The V gene lost 10 bases and the J gene lost 4 bases, with 20 bases spanning the gap. Germline loops: CDR1 LNHDA, CDR2 SQIVND (reference sequence). The CDR3 is 14 residues long. In DNA form, the CDR3 reads TGTGCCAAAGGACGAAGCGATGGGTCTTACGAGCAGTACTTC. Amino acid sequence: CAKGRSDGSYEQYF.

The genes are TRBV18 and TRBJ2-5, with 9 bases lining up with TRBD2. Germline V gene sequence: CDR1 KGHSH, CDR2 LQKENI. V was pared by 0 bases and J by 1 base, with 12 bases of the junction left unmatched. The CDR3 is 19 amino acids. The CDR3 DNA follows: TGTGCCAGCTCACCACCGATCGCGGGAGGGCTCCGTTTCCAAGAGACCCAGTACTTC. It translates to CASSPPIAGGLRFQETQYF.

For this clone: The sample holds other DNA sequences that translate to the same CDR3. The V call is TRBV29-1, the J call TRBJ1-5, with 8 bases lining up with TRBD1. Losses at the gene ends were 3 bases for V and 5 bases for J; bases not matched to a gene: 3. CDR1 SQVTM and CDR2 ANQGSEA come from the germline V gene. There are 13 residues in the CDR3. In nucleotides, the CDR3 is TGCAGCGTTGATCCAGGGGGCGATCAGCCCCAGCATTTT. Its translation: CSVDPGGDQPQHF.

This clone was picked up one time. This chain links TRBV6-5 with TRBJ1-4; 9 bases map to TRBD1. Germline CDR1 reads MNHEY; CDR2 reads SVGAGI. Unmatched junction bases numbered 8, after V lost 7 bases and J lost 8 bases. This CDR3 spans 14 amino acids. The CDR3 DNA is TGTGCCAGCACCTGGGGACAGGGAGGGGAAAAACTGTTTTTT. It is translated as CASTWGQGGEKLFF.

J is TRBJ2-1 and V is TRBV19; 11 positions match TRBD2. V shed 8 bases and J 0 bases; nucleotides not matched to a gene: 3. This CDR3 spans 15 amino acids. The germline V gene has CDR1 LNHDA and CDR2 SQIVND (reference sequence). The CDR3 coding sequence is TGTGCCAGTGATAGCGGGAGGGCCTCCTACAATGAGCAGTTCTTC. This sequence encodes CASDSGRASYNEQFF.

This clone turned up a few times. This chain connects TRBV5-5 to TRBJ2-1; TRBD1 might be the D (6 bases). There are 16 residues in the CDR3. Germline V gene lookup returns CDR1 SGHKS and CDR2 YYEKEE (reference sequence). Trimming shortened V by 1 base and J by 4 bases, and 15 bases separated the two germline ends. The CDR3 bases are TGTGCCAGCAGCTTGTTCTGGGGGCGGGTGTACAATGAGCAGTTCTTC. As protein: CASSLFWGRVYNEQFF.

The rearrangement joins TRBV5-6 to TRBJ2-5; no reliable D call. Germline V lookup: CDR1 SGHDT, CDR2 YYEEEE. Trimming shortened V by 0 bases and J by 4 bases, and 7 bases separated the two germline ends. The CDR3 runs to 13 residues. As DNA, the CDR3 is TGTGCCAGCAGCTTGGTGCGCACAGAGACCCAGTACTTC. This gives the protein CASSLVRTETQYF.

This rearrangement joins TRBV9 to TRBJ2-3, with TRBD2 identical over 11 bases. The trim removed 0 bases at V and 7 bases at J, leaving 7 bases unmatched. The CDR3 runs to 16 residues. In germline, CDR1 is SGDLS, CDR2 YYNGEE. CDR3 sequence: CASSVEVSGRANTQYF. The CDR3 nucleotides are TGTGCCAGCAGCGTAGAGGTTAGCGGGAGGGCAAATACGCAGTATTTT.

The chain links TRBV10-3 to TRBJ2-3, with 10 bases that match TRBD2. The CDR3 runs 17 residues. Losses at the gene ends were 0 bases for V and 2 bases for J; bases not matched to a gene: 5. Germline lookup yields CDR1 ENHRY and CDR2 SYGVKD. This CDR3 reads CAISESVSGGFTDTQYF. The CDR3 coding sequence is TGTGCCATCAGTGAGTCGGTTAGCGGGGGGTTCACAGATACGCAGTATTTT.

This chain uses TRBV7-9 with TRBJ2-5; D unresolved. The ends were cut back, 1 base at V and 1 base at J, with 7 bases in the middle. Germline V CDR1 and CDR2: SEHNR, FQNEAQ (reference sequence). This CDR3 has 14 residues. DNA of the CDR3: TGTGCCAGCAGCTTAGGCCAGGTCCAAGAGACCCAGTACTTC. Translating it yields CASSLGQVQETQYF. The full variable domain, completed using reference TRBV7-9 and TRBJ2-5, is DTGVSQNPRHKITKRGQNVTFRCDPISEHNRLYWYRQTLGQGPEFLTYFQNEAQLEKSRLLSDRFSAERPKGSFSTLEIQRTEQGDSAMYLCASSLGQVQETQYFGPGTRLLVL.

The V gene is TRBV28, the J gene TRBJ1-5, with 7 bases fitting TRBD1. Trimming at V came to 5 bases and at J to 13 bases, leaving 8 bases not matched to a gene. The V gene's germline CDR1 is MDHEN and CDR2 SYDVKM. There are 12 residues in the CDR3. The CDR3 coding sequence is TGTGCCAGCAGTCTGCCCAGGGGGGGACAGCATTTT. It is translated as CASSLPRGGQHF.

The V and J genes are TRBV29-1 and TRBJ1-1; D not certain. The V gene lost 4 bases and the J gene lost 4 bases, with 13 bases spanning the gap. CDR1 is SQVTM and CDR2 is ANQGSEA in the germline V gene. The CDR3 totals 13 residues. The CDR3 nucleotides read TGCAGCGTTGTACGCCAGGACGGCACTGAAGCTTTCTTT. Translated, it gives CSVVRQDGTEAFF.

This chain links TRBV19 with TRBJ2-2; 8 positions agree with TRBD1. J was trimmed by 4 bases and V by 2 bases; bases with no gene match: 3. Germline V gene sequence: CDR1 LNHDA, CDR2 SQIVND (reference sequence). The CDR3 runs 15 residues. In DNA, the CDR3 is TGTGCCAGTAGTATACAGGGGGCAAGCACCGGGGAGCTGTTTTTT. Amino acid sequence: CASSIQGASTGELFF.

This clone was seen once. The chain has TRBV5-1 and TRBJ1-2; no clear D gene. Germline assignment: CDR1 SGHRS and CDR2 YFSETQ. The CDR3 length is 14 residues. V lost 3 bases and J 4 bases, leaving 13 bases between the germline ends. The CDR3 sequence is CASSSETGGYGYTF. In DNA form, the CDR3 reads TGCGCCAGCAGCTCGGAAACCGGAGGCTATGGCTACACCTTC.

This chain connects TRBV15 to TRBJ2-1; the match to TRBD2 covers 8 bases. From germline, CDR1 is LNHNV and CDR2 YYDKDF (reference sequence). V shed 4 bases, J shed 3 bases, and the junction held 5 bases outside the gene matches. The CDR3 contains 15 residues. The chain's CDR3 is CATSTLAELYNEQFF. The CDR3 coding sequence is TGTGCCACCAGCACACTAGCGGAGCTCTACAATGAGCAGTTCTTC.

The V and J genes are TRBV4-3 and TRBJ1-2, with 7 positions matching TRBD1. J was trimmed by 3 bases and V by 0 bases; bases with no gene match: 7. CDR3 size: 16 residues. Germline V gives CDR1 LGHNA, CDR2 YSLEER. CDR3 DNA: TGCGCCAGCAGCCAAGACTTTCCGACAGGGTACTATGGCTACACCTTC. Protein sequence: CASSQDFPTGYYGYTF.

This chain uses TRBV27 with TRBJ1-5; unclear D gene. The germline gives CDR1 MNHEY, CDR2 SMNVEV (reference sequence). CDR3 length: 13 amino acids. V shed 4 bases and J shed 4 bases, with 8 bases lying between them. The CDR3 here is CASSSLGNQPQHF. The DNA for the CDR3 is TGTGCCAGCAGTTCCCTGGGGAATCAGCCCCAGCATTTT.

There are a few counts of this clone. The rearrangement links TRBV27 to TRBJ1-2, with a weak D call TRBD1 (6 bases). The CDR3 spans 14 residues. Germline V CDR1 and CDR2: MNHEY, SMNVEV (reference sequence). Trimming shortened V by 6 bases and J by 8 bases, and 19 bases separated the two germline ends. The CDR3 spells CASRSPRGRRGYTF. CDR3 coding DNA: TGTGCCAGCAGATCCCCCAGGGGAAGAAGGGGCTACACCTTC.